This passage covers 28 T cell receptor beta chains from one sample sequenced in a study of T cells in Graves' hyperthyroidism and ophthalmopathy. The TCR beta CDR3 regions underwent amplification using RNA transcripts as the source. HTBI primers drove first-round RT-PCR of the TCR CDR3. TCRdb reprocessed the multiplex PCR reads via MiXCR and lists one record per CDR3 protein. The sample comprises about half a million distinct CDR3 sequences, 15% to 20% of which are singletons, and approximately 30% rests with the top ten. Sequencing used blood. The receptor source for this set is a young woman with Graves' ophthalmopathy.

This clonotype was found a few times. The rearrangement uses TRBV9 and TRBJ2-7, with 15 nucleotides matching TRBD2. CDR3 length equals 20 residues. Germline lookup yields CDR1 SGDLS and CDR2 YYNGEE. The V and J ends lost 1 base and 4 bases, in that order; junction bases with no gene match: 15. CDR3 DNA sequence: TGTGCCAGCAGCGTACCCCCGGGACTAGCGGGAGGTCACTCTGGGTACGAGCAGTACTTC. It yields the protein CASSVPPGLAGGHSGYEQYF.

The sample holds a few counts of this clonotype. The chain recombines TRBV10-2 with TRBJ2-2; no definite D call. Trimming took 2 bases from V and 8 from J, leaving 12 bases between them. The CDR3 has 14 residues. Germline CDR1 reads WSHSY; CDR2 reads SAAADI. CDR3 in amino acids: CASSEVGYGGELFF. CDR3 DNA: TGCGCCAGCAGTGAGGTCGGGTACGGGGGGGAGCTGTTTTTT.

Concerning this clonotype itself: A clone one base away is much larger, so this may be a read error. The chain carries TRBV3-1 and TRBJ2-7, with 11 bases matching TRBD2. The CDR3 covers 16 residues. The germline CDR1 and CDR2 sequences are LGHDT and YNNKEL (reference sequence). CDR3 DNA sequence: TGTGCCGGCAGCCCGGATCAGGGACTAGCGGCCTACGAGCAGTACTTC. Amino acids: CAGSPDQGLAAYEQYF.

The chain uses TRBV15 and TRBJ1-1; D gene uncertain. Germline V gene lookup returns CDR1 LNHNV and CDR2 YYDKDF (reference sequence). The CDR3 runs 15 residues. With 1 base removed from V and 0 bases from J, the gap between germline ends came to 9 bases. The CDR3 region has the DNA TGTGCCACCAGCAGAGGAGGAGCCATGAACACTGAAGCTTTCTTT. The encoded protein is CATSRGGAMNTEAFF.

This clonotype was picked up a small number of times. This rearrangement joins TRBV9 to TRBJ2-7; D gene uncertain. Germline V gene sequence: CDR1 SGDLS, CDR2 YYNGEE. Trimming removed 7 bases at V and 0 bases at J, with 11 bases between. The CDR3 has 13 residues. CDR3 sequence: CASSRLPSYEQYF. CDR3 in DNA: TGTGCCAGCTCACGGCTCCCCTCCTACGAGCAGTACTTC.

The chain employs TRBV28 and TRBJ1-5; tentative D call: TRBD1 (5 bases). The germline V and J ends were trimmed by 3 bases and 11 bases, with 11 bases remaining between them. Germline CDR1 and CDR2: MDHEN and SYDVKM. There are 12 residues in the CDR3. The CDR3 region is CASSFRGSTQHF. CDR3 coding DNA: TGTGCCAGCAGTTTTCGGGGCAGTACCCAGCATTTT.

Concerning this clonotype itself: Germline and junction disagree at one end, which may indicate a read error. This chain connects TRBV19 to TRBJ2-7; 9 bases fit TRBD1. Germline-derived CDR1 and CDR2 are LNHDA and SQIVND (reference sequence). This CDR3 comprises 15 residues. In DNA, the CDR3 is TGTGCCAGTAGGGCACAGGGGGCGGTCTCCTACGAGCAGTGCTTC. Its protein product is CASRAQGAVSYEQCF.

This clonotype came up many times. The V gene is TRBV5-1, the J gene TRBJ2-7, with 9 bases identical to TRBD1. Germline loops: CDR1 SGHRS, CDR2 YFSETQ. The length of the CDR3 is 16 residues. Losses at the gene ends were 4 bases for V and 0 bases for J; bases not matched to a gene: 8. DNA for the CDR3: TGCGCCAGCAGCCCGGGACAGGGCGCCATCTCCTACGAGCAGTACTTC. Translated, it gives CASSPGQGAISYEQYF.

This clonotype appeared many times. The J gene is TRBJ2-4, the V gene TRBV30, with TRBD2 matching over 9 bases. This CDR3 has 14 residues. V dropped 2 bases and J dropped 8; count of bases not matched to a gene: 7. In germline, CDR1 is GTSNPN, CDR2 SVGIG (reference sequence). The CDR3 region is CAWSKASGTDIQYF. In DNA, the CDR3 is TGTGCCTGGAGTAAGGCTAGCGGGACAGACATTCAGTACTTC.

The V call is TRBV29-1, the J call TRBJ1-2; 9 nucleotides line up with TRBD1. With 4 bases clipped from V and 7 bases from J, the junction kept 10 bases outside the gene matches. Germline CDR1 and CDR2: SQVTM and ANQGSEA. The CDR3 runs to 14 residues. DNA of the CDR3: TGCAGCGTTGGGTCTGGAACAGGGGGCCTTGGCTACACCTTC. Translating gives CSVGSGTGGLGYTF.

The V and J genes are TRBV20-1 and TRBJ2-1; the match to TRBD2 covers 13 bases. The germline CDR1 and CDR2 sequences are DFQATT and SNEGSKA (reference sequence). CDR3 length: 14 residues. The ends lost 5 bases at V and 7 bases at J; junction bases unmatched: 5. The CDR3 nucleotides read TGCAGTGCTGAGATGGGACTAGCGGGAAATGAGCAGTTCTTC. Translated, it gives CSAEMGLAGNEQFF.

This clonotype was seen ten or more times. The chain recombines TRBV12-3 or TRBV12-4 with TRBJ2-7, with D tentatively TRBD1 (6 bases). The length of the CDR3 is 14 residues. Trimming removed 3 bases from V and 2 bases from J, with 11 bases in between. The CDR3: CASSFSGTPYEQYF. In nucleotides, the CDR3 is TGTGCCAGCAGTTTCTCAGGGACACCCTACGAGCAGTACTTC.

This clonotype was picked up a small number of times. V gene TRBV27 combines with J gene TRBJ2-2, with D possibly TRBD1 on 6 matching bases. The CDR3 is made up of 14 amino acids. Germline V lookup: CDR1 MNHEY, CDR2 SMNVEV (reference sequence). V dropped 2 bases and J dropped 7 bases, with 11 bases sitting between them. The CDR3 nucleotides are TGTGCCAGCAGTTTAAGTAGGGGGAACGGGGAGCTGTTTTTT. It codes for CASSLSRGNGELFF.

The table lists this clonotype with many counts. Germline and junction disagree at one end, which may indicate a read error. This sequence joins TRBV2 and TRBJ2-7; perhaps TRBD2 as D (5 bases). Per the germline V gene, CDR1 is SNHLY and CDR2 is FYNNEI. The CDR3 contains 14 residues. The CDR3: CASREEGSSYEQYF. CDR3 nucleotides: TGTGCCAGCAGGGAAGAGGGTAGCTCCTACGAGCAGTACTTC.

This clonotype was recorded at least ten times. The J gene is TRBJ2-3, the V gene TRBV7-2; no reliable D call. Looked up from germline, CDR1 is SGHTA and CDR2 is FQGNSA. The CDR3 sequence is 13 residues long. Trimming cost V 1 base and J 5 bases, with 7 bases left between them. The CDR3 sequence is CASSLGRQDTQYF. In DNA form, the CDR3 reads TGTGCCAGCAGCTTAGGGCGACAAGATACGCAGTATTTT.

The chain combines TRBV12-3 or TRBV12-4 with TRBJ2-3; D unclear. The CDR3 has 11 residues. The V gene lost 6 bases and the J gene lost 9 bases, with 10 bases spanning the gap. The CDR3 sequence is CASSPERTQYF. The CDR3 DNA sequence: TGTGCCAGCAGCCCAGAAAGGACGCAGTATTTT.

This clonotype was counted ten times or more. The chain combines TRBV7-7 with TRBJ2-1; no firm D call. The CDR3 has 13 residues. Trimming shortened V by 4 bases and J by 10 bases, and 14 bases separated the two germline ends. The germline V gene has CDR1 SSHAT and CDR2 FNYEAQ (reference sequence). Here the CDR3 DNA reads TGTGCCAGCAGCTCCGGTATGGCGGACGAGCAGTTCTTC. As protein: CASSSGMADEQFF.

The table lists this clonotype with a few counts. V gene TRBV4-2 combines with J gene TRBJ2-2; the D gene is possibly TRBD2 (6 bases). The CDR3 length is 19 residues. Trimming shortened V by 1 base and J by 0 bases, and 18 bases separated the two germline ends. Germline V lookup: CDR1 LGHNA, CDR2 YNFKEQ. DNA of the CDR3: TGTGCCAGCAGCCAAGTTTGGGACTTGGAGGGTACGAACACCGGGGAGCTGTTTTTT. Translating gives CASSQVWDLEGTNTGELFF.

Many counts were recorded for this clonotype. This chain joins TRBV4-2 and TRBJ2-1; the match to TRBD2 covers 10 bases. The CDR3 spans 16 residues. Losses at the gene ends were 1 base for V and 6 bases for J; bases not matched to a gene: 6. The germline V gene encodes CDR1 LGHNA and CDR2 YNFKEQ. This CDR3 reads CASSQVSSGRANEQFF. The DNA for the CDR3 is TGTGCCAGCAGCCAAGTCTCTAGCGGGAGAGCCAATGAGCAGTTCTTC.

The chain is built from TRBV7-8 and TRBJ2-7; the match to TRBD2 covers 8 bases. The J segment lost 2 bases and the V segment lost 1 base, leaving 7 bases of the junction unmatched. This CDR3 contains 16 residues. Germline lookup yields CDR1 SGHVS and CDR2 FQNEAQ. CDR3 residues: CASSLVLTSATYEQYF. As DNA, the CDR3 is TGTGCCAGCAGCTTAGTTTTGACTAGCGCAACCTACGAGCAGTACTTC.

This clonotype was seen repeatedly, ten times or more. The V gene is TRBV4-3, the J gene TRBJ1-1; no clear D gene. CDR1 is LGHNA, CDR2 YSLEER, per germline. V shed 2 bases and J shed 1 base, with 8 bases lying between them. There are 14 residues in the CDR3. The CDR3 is CASSQSPSNTEAFF. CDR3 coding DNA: TGCGCCAGCAGCCAATCACCCTCGAACACTGAAGCTTTCTTT.

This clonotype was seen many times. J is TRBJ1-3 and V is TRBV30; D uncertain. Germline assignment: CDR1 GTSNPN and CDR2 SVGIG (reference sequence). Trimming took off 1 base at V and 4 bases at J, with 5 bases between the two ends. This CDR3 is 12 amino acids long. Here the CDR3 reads CAWSETGNTIYF. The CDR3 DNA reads TGTGCCTGGAGTGAGACAGGAAACACCATATATTTT.

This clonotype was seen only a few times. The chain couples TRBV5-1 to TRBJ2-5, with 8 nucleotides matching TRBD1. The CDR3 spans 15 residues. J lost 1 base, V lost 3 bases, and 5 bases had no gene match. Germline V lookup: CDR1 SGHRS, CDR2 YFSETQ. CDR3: CASSSTGASQETQYF. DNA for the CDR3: TGCGCCAGCAGCTCGACAGGGGCGAGCCAAGAGACCCAGTACTTC.

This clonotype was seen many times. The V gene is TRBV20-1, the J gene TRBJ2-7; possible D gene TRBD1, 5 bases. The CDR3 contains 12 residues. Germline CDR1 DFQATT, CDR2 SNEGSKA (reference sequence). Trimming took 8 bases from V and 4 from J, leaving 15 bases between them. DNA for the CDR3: TGCAGTACCGTTGGTGGGGCTTACGAGCAGTACTTC. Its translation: CSTVGGAYEQYF.

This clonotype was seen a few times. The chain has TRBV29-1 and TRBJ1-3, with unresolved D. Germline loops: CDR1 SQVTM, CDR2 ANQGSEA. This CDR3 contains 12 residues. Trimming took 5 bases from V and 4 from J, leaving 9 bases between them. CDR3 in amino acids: CSVPVGGNTIYF. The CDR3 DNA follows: TGCAGCGTTCCCGTCGGGGGAAACACCATATATTTT.

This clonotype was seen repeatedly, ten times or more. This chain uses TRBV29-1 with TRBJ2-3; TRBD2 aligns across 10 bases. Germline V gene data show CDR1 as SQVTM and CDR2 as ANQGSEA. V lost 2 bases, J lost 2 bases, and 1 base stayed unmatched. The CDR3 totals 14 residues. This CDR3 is CSVELAGATDTQYF. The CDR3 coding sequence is TGCAGCGTTGAACTAGCGGGAGCCACAGATACGCAGTATTTT.

The CDR3 sequence: CASSLDQGLNQPQHF. The CDR3 coding sequence is TGTGCCAGCAGCTTAGACCAGGGGCTAAATCAGCCCCAGCATTTT. This chain joins TRBV7-9 and TRBJ1-5; TRBD1 is a possible D gene (6 bases). Per germline, CDR1 SEHNR and CDR2 FQNEAQ (reference sequence). V lost 1 base and J 4 bases, leaving 11 bases between the germline ends. This CDR3 contains 15 residues.

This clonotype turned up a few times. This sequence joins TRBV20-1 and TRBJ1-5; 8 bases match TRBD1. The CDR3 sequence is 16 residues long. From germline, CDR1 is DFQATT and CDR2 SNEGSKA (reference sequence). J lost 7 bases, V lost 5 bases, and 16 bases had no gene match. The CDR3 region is CSAHVRGRGQFQPQHF. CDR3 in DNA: TGCAGTGCTCACGTGAGGGGCAGGGGGCAATTCCAGCCCCAGCATTTT.